This record looks at one T cell receptor beta chain sequence and its context. The antigen is undetermined. The record originates from a study of human T cells and chemical hapten exposure. Study details: DPC at 0.01% went onto the upper back in patch tests, read at 6 days. Study results and caveats: Compared with pre-sensitization or healthy control sets, expanded TCRs clustered more. No alteration of TCRs above 1 in 1000 frequency was seen with DPC sensitization.

Germline V lookup: CDR1 SGHAT, CDR2 FQNNGV. The CDR3 has 21 amino acids. V was clipped by 0 bases and J by 1 base; unmatched bases: 14. Unique molecular identifiers were linked by the library to individual cDNA molecules. TCRdb reprocessed the RACE reads with MiXCR, giving one entry per CDR3 protein. The sample lists about 35,000 distinct CDR3 sequences; over 5.5% were seen once. Time point: patch test 1, 2 weeks after DPC sensitization. The sample's treatment: therapeutic diphenylcyclopropenone sensitization with weekly scalp DPC. RNA extraction used unfractionated whole blood as the source of total RNA.

Specimen: whole blood, collected in connection with sensitization to the hapten diphenylcyclopropenone (DPC). V usage is TRBV11-2 and J usage is TRBJ2-6, with 8 positions matching TRBD1. The sequence was collected from a woman in her 30s with alopecia areata. Some clones in this sample may be carry-over from other donors' samples. Here the CDR3 reads CASSLDLSFGTGGSGANVLTF. The CDR3 DNA sequence: TGTGCCAGCAGCTTAGATCTTTCCTTCGGGACAGGCGGATCTGGGGCCAACGTCCTGACTTTC.